One sample yielded the 3 T cell receptor beta chains listed below, sequenced in a study of T cells after yellow fever vaccination. One entry per CDR3 protein results from TCRdb running MiXCR on the 5' RACE reads. The sample includes 450,000 to 550,000 distinct CDR3 sequences, 21% of them seen just once. Sequences were derived from PBMCs, sampled around 3 weeks after the first yellow fever vaccination. The receptors were gathered from a young man who received the YFV17D yellow fever vaccine.

The chain carries TRBV12-3 or TRBV12-4 and TRBJ1-3; no firm D call. Trimming stripped 7 bases from V and 0 bases from J, with 10 bases between. The CDR3 consists of 14 residues. In DNA, the CDR3 is TGTGCCAGCACCAGAGGCCGCTCTGGAAACACCATATATTTT. Residues: CASTRGRSGNTIYF.

In this sample, this clonotype turned up a few times. The rearrangement uses TRBV10-3 and TRBJ2-1; D tentatively fits TRBD1 or TRBD2 (5 bases each). The CDR3 is 14 amino acids. The ends were cut back, 4 bases at V and 1 base at J, with 8 bases in the middle. Germline loops: CDR1 ENHRY, CDR2 SYGVKD. Here the CDR3 reads CAISAGPSYNEQFF. The CDR3 region has the DNA TGTGCCATCAGTGCGGGACCTTCCTACAATGAGCAGTTCTTC.

The sample holds many counts of this clonotype. The chain uses TRBV7-8 and TRBJ2-5; 7 nucleotides align to TRBD1. This CDR3 region has 14 residues. From germline, CDR1 is SGHVS and CDR2 FQNEAQ. The trim removed 5 bases at V and 2 bases at J, leaving 5 bases unmatched. This CDR3 is CASSQDRTQETQYF. As DNA, the CDR3 is TGTGCCAGCAGCCAGGACAGGACGCAAGAGACCCAGTACTTC.